A selection of T cell receptor beta chains follows, all from one sample in a study of T cells in localized non-small cell lung cancer. The assay was immunoSEQ multiplex PCR, and TCRdb's table has in-frame clones only and misses some. The top ten hold 17% of the sample, which has roughly 1,800 clones, 23% seen once. Material: normal lung tissue next to the tumor, obtained before any cancer treatment. The receptors here all came from a male donor aged 60 or over with stage II lung adenocarcinoma. CDR3s include the opening cysteine and the closing phenylalanine or tryptophan. The order of the fields is CDR3 protein, CDR3 DNA, V gene, D gene, clone size, J gene. The D gene is left open where the match is weak. Part of the rows lack a size; the others show once, few, many or a class for expanded clones.

CDR3 protein: CASRVQGVSYGYTF; CDR3 DNA: TGTGCCAGCAGGGTCCAGGGGGTGTCTTATGGCTACACCTTC; V gene: TRBV28; D gene: TRBD1; clone size: few; J gene: TRBJ1-2
CDR3 protein: CASSTERSGNTIYF; CDR3 DNA: TGTGCCAGCAGCACAGAGAGGTCTGGAAACACCATATATTTT; V gene: TRBV28; D gene: -; clone size: -; J gene: TRBJ1-3
CDR3 protein: CATSRDFRMNTEAFF; CDR3 DNA: TGTGCCACCAGCAGAGATTTTAGGATGAACACTGAAGCTTTCTTT; V gene: TRBV15; D gene: -; clone size: medium-sized; J gene: TRBJ1-1
CDR3 protein: CASSRTGTGSQSYGYTF; CDR3 DNA: TGCGCCAGCAGCCGGACCGGGACAGGATCACAGAGCTATGGCTACACCTTC; V gene: TRBV4-1; D gene: TRBD1; clone size: medium-sized; J gene: TRBJ1-2
CDR3 protein: CSVFPPFADTQYF; CDR3 DNA: TGCAGCGTTTTCCCCCCCTTCGCAGATACGCAGTATTTT; V gene: TRBV29-1; D gene: -; clone size: -; J gene: TRBJ2-3
CDR3 protein: CASSVAAGIPTDTQYF; CDR3 DNA: TGTGCCAGCAGCGTAGCTGCGGGAATTCCCACAGATACGCAGTATTTT; V gene: TRBV9; D gene: -; clone size: medium-sized; J gene: TRBJ2-3
CDR3 protein: CSVQTGGFHTEAFF; CDR3 DNA: TGCAGCGTTCAAACAGGGGGTTTTCACACTGAAGCTTTCTTT; V gene: TRBV29-1; D gene: TRBD1; clone size: medium-sized; J gene: TRBJ1-1
CDR3 protein: CASSLYGGSYEQYF; CDR3 DNA: TGCGCCAGCAGCTTGTATGGGGGCTCCTACGAGCAGTACTTC; V gene: TRBV5-1; D gene: -; clone size: once; J gene: TRBJ2-7
CDR3 protein: CASSGAGVFRNEQFF; CDR3 DNA: TGTGCCAGTAGCGGAGCGGGAGTTTTTCGAAATGAGCAGTTCTTC; V gene: TRBV19; D gene: TRBD2; clone size: -; J gene: TRBJ2-1
CDR3 protein: CASSQELSGSSPGELFF; CDR3 DNA: TGCGCCAGCAGCCAAGAACTTAGCGGGAGTAGTCCCGGGGAGCTGTTTTTT; V gene: TRBV4-1; D gene: TRBD2; clone size: few; J gene: TRBJ2-2
CDR3 protein: CASSQGFKEYRQFF; CDR3 DNA: TGCGCCAGCAGCCAAGGTTTCAAGGAGTATCGGCAGTTCTTC; V gene: TRBV4-1; D gene: -; clone size: few; J gene: TRBJ2-1
CDR3 protein: CASERQQGSNEQFF; CDR3 DNA: TGTGCCAGCGAGCGACAGCAAGGGTCGAATGAGCAGTTCTTC; V gene: TRBV28; D gene: -; clone size: few; J gene: TRBJ2-1
CDR3 protein: CASSSYRSHEAFF; CDR3 DNA: TGTGCCAGCTCATCCTACAGATCTCATGAAGCTTTCTTT; V gene: TRBV18; D gene: -; clone size: -; J gene: TRBJ1-1
CDR3 protein: CASSHRAEANEKLFF; CDR3 DNA: TGTGCCAGTAGCCACAGGGCCGAGGCTAATGAAAAACTGTTTTTT; V gene: TRBV19; D gene: -; clone size: few; J gene: TRBJ1-4
CDR3 protein: CASSLAAGASGNTIYF; CDR3 DNA: TGCGCCAGCAGCTTGGCCGCGGGGGCCTCTGGAAACACCATATATTTT; V gene: TRBV5-1; D gene: -; clone size: few; J gene: TRBJ1-3
CDR3 protein: CASSERLASEQFF; CDR3 DNA: TGTGCCAGCAGCGAACGACTAGCGAGTGAGCAGTTCTTC; V gene: TRBV14; D gene: TRBD2; clone size: -; J gene: TRBJ2-1
CDR3 protein: CASSDLYSGANVLTF; CDR3 DNA: TGTGCCAGCAGTGATCTGTACTCTGGGGCCAACGTCCTGACTTTC; V gene: TRBV9; D gene: -; clone size: -; J gene: TRBJ2-6
CDR3 protein: CASSLGAGPSGSYNEQFF; CDR3 DNA: TGCGCCAGCAGCTTGGGTGCGGGGCCTAGCGGGAGCTACAATGAGCAGTTCTTC; V gene: TRBV5-1; D gene: TRBD2; clone size: -; J gene: TRBJ2-1
CDR3 protein: CASSYSRGLSGNTIYF; CDR3 DNA: TGTGCCAGCAGTTACTCGCGGGGGCTGTCTGGAAACACCATATATTTT; V gene: TRBV6-8; D gene: -; clone size: few; J gene: TRBJ1-3
CDR3 protein: CASSGTTKQPQHF; CDR3 DNA: TGTGCCAGCAGTGGGACCACGAAACAGCCCCAGCATTTT; V gene: TRBV6-8; D gene: -; clone size: -; J gene: TRBJ1-5
CDR3 protein: CASSDWAGPPQETQYF; CDR3 DNA: TGTGCCAGCAGTGATTGGGCGGGCCCTCCTCAAGAGACCCAGTACTTC; V gene: TRBV9; D gene: -; clone size: few; J gene: TRBJ2-5
CDR3 protein: CAWGGLAVQETQYF; CDR3 DNA: TGTGCCTGGGGAGGACTAGCGGTTCAAGAGACCCAGTACTTC; V gene: TRBV30; D gene: TRBD2; clone size: -; J gene: TRBJ2-5
CDR3 protein: CASSDRGRWVAKNIQYF; CDR3 DNA: TGTGCCAGCAGTGACAGGGGACGCTGGGTAGCCAAAAACATTCAGTACTTC; V gene: TRBV6-8; D gene: TRBD1; clone size: -; J gene: TRBJ2-4
CDR3 protein: CASTRGVANTGELFF; CDR3 DNA: TGTGCCAGTACGAGGGGCGTAGCGAACACCGGGGAGCTGTTTTTT; V gene: TRBV19; D gene: -; clone size: -; J gene: TRBJ2-2
CDR3 protein: CASSMGPKVSNQPQHF; CDR3 DNA: TGTGCCAGTAGTATGGGCCCGAAGGTCAGCAATCAGCCCCAGCATTTT; V gene: TRBV19; D gene: -; clone size: few; J gene: TRBJ1-5
CDR3 protein: CASSQGTGPNEAFF; CDR3 DNA: TGTGCCAGCAGCCAAGGGACAGGACCCAATGAAGCTTTCTTT; V gene: TRBV14; D gene: TRBD1; clone size: hyperexpanded; J gene: TRBJ1-1
CDR3 protein: CASSQDYPGPSYEQYF; CDR3 DNA: TGCGCCAGCAGCCAAGACTATCCGGGACCCTCCTACGAGCAGTACTTC; V gene: TRBV4-1; D gene: -; clone size: medium-sized; J gene: TRBJ2-7
CDR3 protein: CASSLSRGSTAYEQYF; CDR3 DNA: TGTGCCAGCAGCTTGTCTAGGGGCTCGACCGCCTACGAGCAGTACTTC; V gene: TRBV11-3; D gene: -; clone size: -; J gene: TRBJ2-7
CDR3 protein: CASNPPQGNTEAFF; CDR3 DNA: TGCGCCAGCAACCCGCCCCAGGGGAATACTGAAGCTTTCTTT; V gene: TRBV5-1; D gene: -; clone size: once; J gene: TRBJ1-1
CDR3 protein: CASSPLPGEGEKLFF; CDR3 DNA: TGTGCCAGCTCACCACTTCCAGGGGAAGGTGAAAAACTGTTTTTT; V gene: TRBV18; D gene: -; clone size: -; J gene: TRBJ1-4
CDR3 protein: CASSFLGRNVIYEQYF; CDR3 DNA: TGTGCCAGCAGTTTCCTTGGACGGAACGTGATCTACGAGCAGTACTTC; V gene: TRBV6-8; D gene: -; clone size: few; J gene: TRBJ2-7
CDR3 protein: CASTKTGASYEQYF; CDR3 DNA: TGCGCCAGCACGAAGACAGGGGCTTCCTACGAGCAGTACTTC; V gene: TRBV23-1; D gene: TRBD1; clone size: large; J gene: TRBJ2-7
CDR3 protein: CASRPGMVRTDTQYF; CDR3 DNA: TGTGCCAGCAGACCGGGGATGGTTCGCACAGATACGCAGTATTTT; V gene: TRBV28; D gene: -; clone size: -; J gene: TRBJ2-3
CDR3 protein: CASSIAVPPAEQYF; CDR3 DNA: TGTGCCAGTAGTATAGCCGTACCCCCAGCCGAGCAGTACTTC; V gene: TRBV19; D gene: -; clone size: large; J gene: TRBJ2-7
CDR3 protein: CASSVGRAGGLNEQFF; CDR3 DNA: TGTGCCAGCAGCGTAGGGAGAGCGGGAGGACTCAATGAGCAGTTCTTC; V gene: TRBV9; D gene: TRBD2; clone size: -; J gene: TRBJ2-1
CDR3 protein: CASSLLGSGSTDTQYF; CDR3 DNA: TGTGCCAGCAGCTTGTTGGGTAGCGGGAGCACAGATACGCAGTATTTT; V gene: TRBV11-3; D gene: TRBD2; clone size: many; J gene: TRBJ2-3
CDR3 protein: CASSPQGTGVDEQYF; CDR3 DNA: TGTGCCAGCAGCCCCCAGGGGACAGGGGTCGACGAGCAGTACTTC; V gene: TRBV9; D gene: TRBD1; clone size: hyperexpanded; J gene: TRBJ2-7
CDR3 protein: CASSPPGWAEAFF; CDR3 DNA: TGTGCCAGCTCACCACCCGGTTGGGCTGAAGCTTTCTTT; V gene: TRBV18; D gene: -; clone size: few; J gene: TRBJ1-1
CDR3 protein: CSVEGGVAGELFF; CDR3 DNA: TGCAGCGTTGAAGGGGGAGTAGCCGGGGAGCTGTTTTTT; V gene: TRBV29-1; D gene: -; clone size: few; J gene: TRBJ2-2
CDR3 protein: CASSLDAFGEQYF; CDR3 DNA: TGCGCCAGCAGCTTGGACGCTTTTGGCGAGCAGTACTTC; V gene: TRBV10-2; D gene: -; clone size: -; J gene: TRBJ2-7
CDR3 protein: CSVLRDRGPGYTF; CDR3 DNA: TGCAGCGTTCTCAGGGACAGGGGGCCTGGCTACACCTTC; V gene: TRBV29-1; D gene: TRBD1; clone size: few; J gene: TRBJ1-2
CDR3 protein: CASSQEGYQMVYGYTF; CDR3 DNA: TGCGCCAGCAGCCAAGAGGGATATCAAATGGTCTATGGCTACACCTTC; V gene: TRBV4-1; D gene: -; clone size: -; J gene: TRBJ1-2
CDR3 protein: CASGPGLASNEQFF; CDR3 DNA: TGCGCCAGCGGACCGGGACTAGCATCCAATGAGCAGTTCTTC; V gene: TRBV5-1; D gene: TRBD2; clone size: -; J gene: TRBJ2-1
CDR3 protein: CASSRKGEGQGNEQFF; CDR3 DNA: TGTGCCAGCTCTCGAAAGGGGGAGGGCCAAGGGAATGAGCAGTTCTTC; V gene: TRBV6-8; D gene: -; clone size: -; J gene: TRBJ2-1
CDR3 protein: CSVEFRQEETQYF; CDR3 DNA: TGCAGCGTTGAATTTAGACAAGAGGAGACCCAGTACTTC; V gene: TRBV29-1; D gene: -; clone size: -; J gene: TRBJ2-5
CDR3 protein: CASSAMQVTYEQYF; CDR3 DNA: TGCGCCAGCAGCGCAATGCAGGTTACCTACGAGCAGTACTTC; V gene: TRBV5-1; D gene: -; clone size: few; J gene: TRBJ2-7
CDR3 protein: CASSVGGHEQFF; CDR3 DNA: TGTGCCAGCAGCGTAGGTGGGCATGAGCAGTTCTTC; V gene: TRBV9; D gene: -; clone size: medium-sized; J gene: TRBJ2-1
CDR3 protein: CASTLRGEGNQPQHF; CDR3 DNA: TGTGCCAGCACCCTTCGCGGGGAGGGCAATCAGCCCCAGCATTTT; V gene: TRBV6-8; D gene: -; clone size: large; J gene: TRBJ1-5
CDR3 protein: CASSPPATNEKLFF; CDR3 DNA: TGTGCCAGCAGCCCTCCGGCAACTAATGAAAAACTGTTTTTT; V gene: TRBV11-3; D gene: -; clone size: -; J gene: TRBJ1-4